Sequencing of this T cell receptor beta chain was carried out in a study of radiation and T cells in renal cell carcinoma. Looking at the study overall: Nephrectomy followed 15 Gy stereotactic body radiation by 4 weeks.

Turning to this clone: Its specificity is not known.

Using immunoSEQ multiplex PCR, the repertoire was profiled, and TCRdb retains in-frame clones only, with some absent. The table has 160,000 or so clones, around 90% seen once. Time point noted: blood 2 weeks post-SBRT. The treatment is: 15 Gy SBRT to primary tumor, nephrectomy 4 weeks later. Serial blood draws occurred at baseline and 2 and 4 weeks post-SBRT. Clear cell pathology was present in this patient's renal cell carcinoma. CDR1 is SQVTM and CDR2 is ANQGSEA in the germline V gene. The CDR3 is made up of 14 amino acids. J lost 2 bases, V lost 6 bases, and 6 bases had no gene match. Broader study findings: In blood, top tumor clones expanded by 2 weeks, shrinking by 4.

Sequenced here: blood, sampled from a patient whose treatment included radiotherapy and nephrectomy. This clonotype originated in a woman aged 45-60 years with renal cell carcinoma. The V call is TRBV29-1, the J call TRBJ1-4; 7 nucleotides align to TRBD1. The CDR3: CSVSYRGTNEKLFF. CDR3 in DNA: TGCAGCGTCTCCTACAGGGGCACTAATGAAAAACTGTTTTTT.